This passage covers 27 T cell receptor beta chains from one sample sequenced in a study of cytomegalovirus exposure and HLA in healthy donors. The PCR made use of 60 Vbeta and 13 Jbeta primers. Sequenced by immunoSEQ multiplex PCR; TCRdb stores in-frame clones only, minus some. The table lists 90,000 or so clones, approximately 71% of them singletons. Source material: PBMCs. These receptors were collected from a woman under 30 in good health and CMV-seropositive.

This clone turned up a few times. V and J are TRBV27 and TRBJ2-5, with TRBD2 matching over 11 bases. The CDR3 contains 15 residues. J lost 5 bases, V lost 2 bases, and 4 bases had no gene match. CDR1 is MNHEY and CDR2 is SMNVEV in the germline V gene (reference sequence). DNA of the CDR3: TGTGCCAGCAGTTTAACTAGCGGGGGAGTGGAGACCCAGTACTTC. Encoded protein: CASSLTSGGVETQYF.

The chain joins TRBV7-3 to TRBJ2-1; possible D gene TRBD2, 6 bases. The length of the CDR3 is 15 residues. V was shortened by 4 bases and J by 6 bases, with 16 bases between the two germline ends. CDR1 is SGHTA, CDR2 FQGTGA, per germline. CDR3 sequence (DNA): TGTGCCAGCAGCTCCCTAGCGTCGAAAAGCAATGAGCAGTTCTTC. Translated: CASSSLASKSNEQFF.

This clone has only a few counts. This rearrangement joins TRBV6-4 to TRBJ2-3; TRBD2 agrees at 11 bases. J was trimmed by 5 bases and V by 3 bases; bases with no gene match: 7. The germline V gene encodes CDR1 MRHNA and CDR2 SNTAGT. There are 16 residues in the CDR3. DNA for the CDR3: TGTGCCAGCAGTGAACTAGCGGGAGAGTCGGAAGATACGCAGTATTTT. This gives the protein CASSELAGESEDTQYF.

This clone was observed a few times. V is TRBV14 and J is TRBJ1-2, with 7 bases aligning to TRBD1. The CDR3 length is 13 residues. Trimming cost V 8 bases and J 4 bases; bases outside gene matches: 7. CDR1 and CDR2 from the germline V gene are SGHDN and FVKESK. In nucleotides, the CDR3 is TGTGCCAGCGGTTCCGGGACAGCCTATGGCTACACCTTC. Translation: CASGSGTAYGYTF.

The chain is built from TRBV5-1 and TRBJ2-3; TRBD2 agrees at 13 bases. Germline trimming cut 1 base from V and 1 base from J; bases unmatched to any gene: 9. The length of the CDR3 is 19 residues. Germline-derived CDR1 and CDR2 are SGHRS and YFSETQ. The CDR3 nucleotides read TGCGCCAGCAGCTTGAGGGGACTAGCGGGGTTAGGTGGCACAGATACGCAGTATTTT. As protein: CASSLRGLAGLGGTDTQYF.

The V gene is TRBV9, the J gene TRBJ2-1; 8 nucleotides agree with TRBD2. Germline V gene lookup returns CDR1 SGDLS and CDR2 YYNGEE. CDR3 length: 14 residues. V was clipped by 3 bases and J by 10 bases; unmatched bases: 9. CDR3 coding DNA: TGTGCCAGCAGCGGACCCGGGGGGGCCTGGGAGCAGTTCTTC. This codes for CASSGPGGAWEQFF.

The genes are TRBV4-2 and TRBJ2-1, with D perhaps matching TRBD2 (5 bases). CDR3 size: 14 residues. Germline-derived CDR1 and CDR2 are LGHNA and YNFKEQ. Trimming cost V 3 bases and J 6 bases, with 12 bases left between them. The CDR3 protein is CASSHPPLANEQFF. In DNA form, the CDR3 reads TGTGCCAGCAGCCATCCCCCTCTAGCCAATGAGCAGTTCTTC.

This clone has more than one count but fewer than ten. The chain joins TRBV7-9 to TRBJ1-4; TRBD1 is a possible D gene (5 bases). The germline CDR1 and CDR2 sequences are SEHNR and FQNEAQ (reference sequence). This CDR3 contains 14 residues. V gave up 2 bases and J gave up 6 bases, with 10 bases separating them. Here the CDR3 DNA reads TGTGCCAGCAGCTTAATACGGGGGGATGAAAAACTGTTTTTT. This codes for CASSLIRGDEKLFF.

This chain connects TRBV5-1 to TRBJ1-5, with D hard to call. Germline V gene sequence: CDR1 SGHRS, CDR2 YFSETQ. The V end lost 1 base, the J end lost 7 bases, and 15 bases lay between the germline ends. CDR3 size: 15 residues. The CDR3 DNA follows: TGCGCCAGCAGCTTGTCGACGGCGGCTGGCCAGCCCCAGCATTTT. It yields the protein CASSLSTAAGQPQHF.

V and J are TRBV18 and TRBJ2-5, with 7 bases aligning to TRBD2. The DNA matches TRBJ2-7 better at its end, which makes the J call doubtful. Germline CDR1 reads KGHSH; CDR2 reads LQKENI. CDR3 size: 16 residues. CDR3 loop: CASSPLGGQDPYEQYF. The CDR3 nucleotides read TGTGCCAGCTCACCACTGGGAGGGCAGGATCCCTACGAGCAGTACTTC.

This clone occurred a few times. The chain is built from TRBV4-2 and TRBJ2-7; 7 positions match TRBD1. V dropped 0 bases and J dropped 6; count of bases not matched to a gene: 8. Germline CDR1 and CDR2: LGHNA and YNFKEQ. The CDR3 has 15 amino acids. The chain's CDR3 is CASSQEGFAGGEQYF. CDR3 DNA: TGTGCCAGCAGCCAAGAGGGATTTGCAGGGGGCGAGCAGTACTTC.

The gene calls are TRBV2 and TRBJ1-1; D is perhaps TRBD1 (5 bases). Trimming took off 6 bases at V and 6 bases at J, with 14 bases between the two ends. CDR3 length equals 13 residues. Per the germline V gene, CDR1 is SNHLY and CDR2 is FYNNEI. CDR3 nucleotides: TGTGCCAGCAGGGTCGACAGCGCTCCTGAAGCTTTCTTT. It codes for CASRVDSAPEAFF. Full variable domain (remainder filled in from reference TRBV2 and TRBJ1-1): EPEVTQTPSHQVTQMGQEVILRCVPISNHLYFYWYRQILGQKVEFLVSFYNNEISEKSEIFDDQFSVERPDGSNFTLKIRSTKLEDSAMYFCASRVDSAPEAFFGQGTRLTVV.

The J gene is TRBJ2-1, the V gene TRBV27; D possibly corresponds to TRBD2 (6 bases). Trimming cost V 2 bases and J 4 bases, with 15 bases left between them. Germline V gene lookup returns CDR1 MNHEY and CDR2 SMNVEV (reference sequence). The length of the CDR3 is 16 residues. CDR3 sequence (DNA): TGTGCCAGCAGTTTACGGGGGATCGGGGGTTACAATGAGCAGTTCTTC. It is translated as CASSLRGIGGYNEQFF.

The chain employs TRBV19 and TRBJ1-1; D possibly corresponds to TRBD1 (6 bases). The CDR3 is 15 amino acids. Between the trimmed V and J ends, which lost 1 base and 5 bases, there was a span of 14 bases. Germline V gene data show CDR1 as LNHDA and CDR2 as SQIVND (reference sequence). The DNA for the CDR3 is TGTGCCAGTAGTATAGCGACAGGTTGGGGAACTGAAGCTTTCTTT. Protein: CASSIATGWGTEAFF.

The chain combines TRBV5-6 with TRBJ1-5, with 8 bases matching TRBD1. CDR1 SGHDT and CDR2 YYEEEE come from the germline V gene. Unmatched junction bases numbered 4, after V lost 2 bases and J lost 3 bases. The CDR3 totals 15 residues. The CDR3 protein is CASSLTGQVNQPQHF. The CDR3 nucleotides are TGTGCCAGCAGCTTAACGGGACAGGTCAATCAGCCCCAGCATTTT. The whole variable domain, remainder taken from reference TRBV5-6 and TRBJ1-5, is DAGVTQSPTHLIKTRGQQVTLRCSPKSGHDTVSWYQQALGQGPQFIFQYYEEEERQRGNFPDRFSGHQFPNYSSELNVNALLLGDSALYLCASSLTGQVNQPQHFGDGTRLSIL.

Only one count was recorded for this clone. The genes are TRBV6-5 and TRBJ1-5; TRBD1 matches 8 bases. Germline CDR1 is MNHEY and CDR2 is SVGAGI. Trimming at V came to 8 bases and at J to 8 bases, leaving 8 bases not matched to a gene. The CDR3 runs 13 residues. This chain's CDR3 is CASSSGGGEPQHF. The CDR3 nucleotides read TGTGCCAGCTCGTCAGGGGGCGGTGAGCCCCAGCATTTT.

This clone was counted a single time. The chain combines TRBV5-4 with TRBJ2-5; D perhaps matches TRBD1 (6 bases). Germline-derived CDR1 and CDR2 are SGHNT and YYREEE (reference sequence). The CDR3 extends over 14 amino acids. Trimming took off 7 bases at V and 5 bases at J, with 18 bases between the two ends. The CDR3 loop is CASSVQGRRETQYF. Here the CDR3 DNA reads TGTGCCAGCTCAGTTCAGGGGCGGCGGGAGACCCAGTACTTC.

This sequence joins TRBV7-2 and TRBJ2-2; 9 nucleotides align to TRBD2. Trimming at V came to 2 bases and at J to 4 bases, leaving 5 bases not matched to a gene. The CDR3 runs to 16 residues. In germline, CDR1 is SGHTA, CDR2 FQGNSA. The CDR3 region has the DNA TGTGCCAGCAGCTTAACCAGCGGGGGGAGCACCGGGGAGCTGTTTTTT. Translation gives CASSLTSGGSTGELFF.

This chain uses TRBV7-2 with TRBJ2-7; 7 bases match TRBD1. This CDR3 spans 14 amino acids. Per germline, CDR1 SGHTA and CDR2 FQGNSA. Trimming cost V 1 base and J 6 bases; bases outside gene matches: 6. The CDR3 nucleotides are TGTGCCAGCAGCTTAGAAGGGACAGCCGGCGAGCAGTACTTC. This encodes CASSLEGTAGEQYF.

This clone was recorded only once. This chain links TRBV7-9 with TRBJ1-2; D unresolved. This CDR3 region has 13 residues. CDR1 is SEHNR, CDR2 FQNEAQ, per germline (reference sequence). Trimming shortened V by 8 bases and J by 0 bases, and 10 bases separated the two germline ends. CDR3 nucleotides: TGTGCCAGCTTGAGGTCAACTAACTATGGCTACACCTTC. Its translation is CASLRSTNYGYTF.

This clone appeared a few times. The rearrangement joins TRBV11-2 to TRBJ1-1; 7 nucleotides match TRBD1. With V trimmed by 1 base and J by 5 bases, 7 bases remained unmatched. Germline V gene sequence: CDR1 SGHAT, CDR2 FQNNGV. The CDR3 extends over 15 amino acids. The chain's CDR3 is CASSLGTGWMTEAFF. The CDR3 DNA is TGTGCCAGCAGCTTAGGGACAGGTTGGATGACTGAAGCTTTCTTT.

This sequence joins TRBV28 and TRBJ1-2; weak D call: TRBD1 (5 bases). The CDR3 consists of 14 residues. V gave up 4 bases and J gave up 8 bases, with 17 bases separating them. Germline V gene sequence: CDR1 MDHEN, CDR2 SYDVKM. CDR3 in DNA: TGTGCCAGCAGTTCACATGCGGGACTCGCCGGCTACACCTTC. Protein: CASSSHAGLAGYTF.

CDR3 sequence reads: CASSITGGLTYEQYF. As DNA, the CDR3 is TGTGCCAGTAGTATCACCGGGGGGCTTACCTACGAGCAGTACTTC. The V call is TRBV19, the J call TRBJ2-7; D is perhaps TRBD2 (7 bases). This CDR3 contains 15 residues. V was cut by 3 bases and J by 2 bases, with 14 bases left in between. Germline CDR1 and CDR2: LNHDA and SQIVND (reference sequence). Full variable domain (missing parts from reference TRBV19 and TRBJ2-7): DGGITQSPKYLFRKEGQNVTLSCEQNLNHDAMYWYRQDPGQGLRLIYYSQIVNDFQKGDIAEGYSVSREKKESFPLTVTSAQKNPTAFYLCASSITGGLTYEQYFGPGTRLTVT.

This sequence joins TRBV7-9 and TRBJ2-5; 9 nucleotides match TRBD1. Trimming removed 5 bases from V and 4 bases from J; junction bases left unmatched: 11. This CDR3 is 16 amino acids long. Per the germline V gene, CDR1 is SEHNR and CDR2 is FQNEAQ (reference sequence). This CDR3 reads CASSILTGGQVETQYF. CDR3 in DNA: TGTGCCAGCAGCATATTGACAGGGGGGCAGGTAGAGACCCAGTACTTC.

The genes are TRBV11-2 and TRBJ2-1, with a possible D match to TRBD2 (6 bases). V was pared by 4 bases and J by 7 bases, with 20 bases between. The CDR3 runs 16 residues. Germline lookup yields CDR1 SGHAT and CDR2 FQNNGV. The CDR3 DNA reads TGTGCCAGCAGCTCGGAGGGCCGGCTCTCAAGGAATGAGCAGTTCTTC. Residues: CASSSEGRLSRNEQFF.

The chain carries TRBV11-2 and TRBJ2-5, with TRBD2 identical over 11 bases. Germline CDR1 is SGHAT and CDR2 is FQNNGV. The ends lost 3 bases at V and 2 bases at J; junction bases unmatched: 8. The CDR3 is 17 amino acids. The CDR3: CASSFGLTSGSQETQYF. As DNA, the CDR3 is TGTGCCAGCAGCTTCGGGCTCACTAGCGGGAGTCAAGAGACCCAGTACTTC.

On this clone itself: Other DNA sequences in the same sample also yield this CDR3. This chain connects TRBV4-2 to TRBJ1-5; unclear D gene. Germline V gives CDR1 LGHNA, CDR2 YNFKEQ. V was shortened by 4 bases and J by 2 bases, with 9 bases between the two germline ends. CDR3 length: 14 residues. The CDR3 here is CASSREVGNQPQHF. The CDR3 DNA reads as TGTGCCAGCAGCCGGGAGGTAGGCAATCAGCCCCAGCATTTT.